The 21 T cell receptor beta chains below were found in one sample sequenced in a study of cytomegalovirus exposure and HLA in healthy donors. The PCR made use of 60 Vbeta and 13 Jbeta primers. Clones were sequenced by immunoSEQ multiplex PCR, and TCRdb holds only the in-frame ones, with some missing. The sample lists roughly 170,000 clones, around 82% seen once, with about 1.5% in the top ten. Sequencing was done on a sample of PBMCs. These receptors came from a male donor in good health and CMV-seronegative.

The V and J genes are TRBV5-1 and TRBJ2-3, with D uncertain. The CDR3 length is 17 residues. With 0 bases removed from V and 0 bases from J, the gap between germline ends came to 14 bases. Germline CDR1 reads SGHRS; CDR2 reads YFSETQ. CDR3 loop: CASSLELSRASTDTQYF. The CDR3, as DNA: TGCGCCAGCAGCTTGGAACTTTCGCGAGCTAGCACAGATACGCAGTATTTT.

The J gene is TRBJ2-7, the V gene TRBV7-3; TRBD1 aligns across 9 bases. The CDR3 runs 13 residues. In germline, CDR1 is SGHTA, CDR2 FQGTGA. The ends lost 6 bases at V and 4 bases at J; junction bases unmatched: 4. CDR3 residues: CASRAQGAYEQYF. As DNA, the CDR3 is TGTGCCAGCAGGGCACAGGGGGCTTACGAGCAGTACTTC.

The chain links TRBV27 to TRBJ2-1, with D possibly TRBD2 on 5 matching bases. Germline-derived CDR1 and CDR2 are MNHEY and SMNVEV (reference sequence). The CDR3 has 14 amino acids. The ends were cut back, 6 bases at V and 4 bases at J, with 13 bases in the middle. CDR3 in DNA: TGTGCCAGCAGCCGGGGTTATCGGTACAATGAGCAGTTCTTC. It codes for CASSRGYRYNEQFF.

CDR3 amino acids: CASSARTGGGDEQFF. In nucleotides, the CDR3 is TGTGCCAGCAGTGCCAGGACAGGGGGCGGGGATGAGCAGTTCTTC. The chain is built from TRBV6-1 and TRBJ2-1; 11 bases line up with TRBD1. The CDR3 spans 15 residues. Germline trimming cut 4 bases from V and 8 bases from J; bases unmatched to any gene: 7. Germline CDR1 and CDR2: MNHNS and SASEGT.

The V gene is TRBV13, the J gene TRBJ2-5, with a weak D call TRBD1 (6 bases). The V and J ends lost 5 bases and 1 base respectively, with 17 bases between them. This CDR3 comprises 16 residues. Germline V gene sequence: CDR1 PRHDT, CDR2 FYEKMQ (reference sequence). As DNA, the CDR3 is TGTGCCAGCAGCCACCGTGGGGGCTCCCCCCAAGAGACCCAGTACTTC. Its translation: CASSHRGGSPQETQYF. The full variable domain, with the rest looked up from reference TRBV13 and TRBJ2-5, is AAGVIQSPRHLIKEKRETATLKCYPIPRHDTVYWYQQGPGQDPQFLISFYEKMQSDKGSIPDRFSAQQFSDYHSELNMSSLELGDSALYFCASSHRGGSPQETQYFGPGTRLLVL.

This chain uses TRBV6-5 with TRBJ1-4; D is ambiguous. This CDR3 comprises 16 residues. V was cut by 2 bases and J by 7 bases, with 17 bases left in between. The V gene's germline CDR1 is MNHEY and CDR2 SVGAGI. As DNA, the CDR3 is TGTGCCAGCAGTTACCTTAAAGCAGGTGGTGGTGAAAAACTGTTTTTT. The encoded protein is CASSYLKAGGGEKLFF.

The chain carries TRBV5-1 and TRBJ2-1; weak D call: TRBD1 (6 bases). Germline V gene data show CDR1 as SGHRS and CDR2 as YFSETQ. CDR3 length equals 14 residues. The V end lost 4 bases, the J end lost 0 bases, and 8 bases lay between the germline ends. The CDR3 reads CASSLDSSYNEQFF. The DNA of the CDR3 is TGCGCCAGCAGCCTGGACAGCTCCTACAATGAGCAGTTCTTC.

The table lists this clone with a few counts. V and J are TRBV5-8 and TRBJ2-1; 9 bases agree with TRBD1. The CDR3 is 16 residues long. V dropped 6 bases and J dropped 10; count of bases not matched to a gene: 17. Looked up from germline, CDR1 is SGHTS and CDR2 is YDEGEE. The CDR3 nucleotides are TGTGCCAGCACGAGTTCGGGACAGGGCCTTCACCGGGAGCAGTTCTTC. Translating gives CASTSSGQGLHREQFF. Variable domain in full (rest from reference TRBV5-8 and TRBJ2-1): EAGVTQSPTHLIKTRGQQATLRCSPISGHTSVYWYQQALGLGLQFLLWYDEGEERNRGNFPPRFSGRQFPNYSSELNVNALELEDSALYLCASTSSGQGLHREQFFGPGTRLTVL.

The chain uses TRBV7-6 and TRBJ2-7; 8 bases are a match to TRBD1. Germline V gives CDR1 SGHVS, CDR2 FNYEAQ. V dropped 0 bases and J dropped 2; count of bases not matched to a gene: 3. This CDR3 is built from 15 residues. The CDR3, as DNA: TGTGCCAGCAGCTTAGCAGGACAGGGCCCCTACGAGCAGTACTTC. This sequence encodes CASSLAGQGPYEQYF.

This chain joins TRBV11-2 and TRBJ2-5, with D maybe TRBD1 (6 bases). Germline loops: CDR1 SGHAT, CDR2 FQNNGV. Trimming pared 6 bases from V and 4 bases from J, leaving 21 bases between. The CDR3 runs to 16 residues. The CDR3 loop is CASRVQQGAWGETQYF. For the CDR3, the DNA is TGTGCCAGCAGGGTGCAACAGGGAGCGTGGGGAGAGACCCAGTACTTC.

This clone was picked up one time. This sequence joins TRBV28 and TRBJ1-2, with 10 bases identical to TRBD1. Germline trimming cut 3 bases from V and 7 bases from J; bases unmatched to any gene: 5. The CDR3 runs 14 residues. Germline lookup yields CDR1 MDHEN and CDR2 SYDVKM. The CDR3 coding sequence is TGTGCCAGCAGTTTGGGACAGGGGTGGGCTGGCTACACCTTC. It yields the protein CASSLGQGWAGYTF.

This chain uses TRBV2 with TRBJ1-5, with D uncertain. V was trimmed by 6 bases and J by 2 bases, leaving 17 bases between them. CDR3 size: 16 residues. In germline, CDR1 is SNHLY, CDR2 FYNNEI. CDR3 amino acids: CASSAGRAKGNQPQHF. DNA for the CDR3: TGTGCCAGCAGCGCGGGGAGAGCCAAGGGCAATCAGCCCCAGCATTTT.

The rearrangement links TRBV5-1 to TRBJ2-1; TRBD1 matches at 10 bases. CDR3 length equals 17 residues. Germline trimming cut 4 bases from V and 0 bases from J; bases unmatched to any gene: 7. Germline V gene data show CDR1 as SGHRS and CDR2 as YFSETQ. The CDR3 DNA sequence: TGCGCCAGCAGCCCAAGGACAGGGGGGAACTCCTACAATGAGCAGTTCTTC. It encodes CASSPRTGGNSYNEQFF.

CDR3 nucleotides: TGTGCCAGCAGCGTTCAGGGCCGCTCTGGAAACACCATATATTTT. This translates into CASSVQGRSGNTIYF. This chain links TRBV9 with TRBJ1-3; tentative D call: TRBD1 (5 bases). V lost 2 bases and J 0 bases, leaving 9 bases between the germline ends. This CDR3 is built from 15 residues. Germline assignment: CDR1 SGDLS and CDR2 YYNGEE.

The CDR3, as DNA: TGTGCCACCAGCAGAGGTGGACAGGGGACAGATACGCAGTATTTT. It codes for CATSRGGQGTDTQYF. This sequence joins TRBV15 and TRBJ2-3; 9 nucleotides line up with TRBD1. CDR1 and CDR2 from the germline V gene are LNHNV and YYDKDF (reference sequence). V lost 1 base, J lost 3 bases, and 2 bases stayed unmatched. The CDR3 length is 15 residues.

This chain uses TRBV4-1 with TRBJ2-6; tentatively, D is TRBD1 (6 bases). Trimming pared 3 bases from V and 0 bases from J, leaving 24 bases between. The CDR3 is made up of 21 amino acids. Germline CDR1 reads MGHRA; CDR2 reads YSYEKL. CDR3 amino acids: CASSHDNGVTGRFSGANVLTF. CDR3 coding DNA: TGCGCCAGCAGCCACGACAATGGGGTGACAGGCCGCTTCTCTGGGGCCAACGTCCTGACTTTC.

V is TRBV10-3 and J is TRBJ1-2; maybe TRBD1 (5 bases). V lost 0 bases and J 8 bases, leaving 16 bases between the germline ends. The germline V gene has CDR1 ENHRY and CDR2 SYGVKD. The CDR3 has 15 amino acids. CDR3 protein: CAISESGRPASGYTF. CDR3 DNA: TGTGCCATCAGTGAGTCGGGGCGGCCGGCCTCGGGCTACACCTTC.

As concerns this clone: A read error may account for a junction end that differs from germline. The rearrangement links TRBV19 to TRBJ2-3; D gene ambiguous. CDR3 length equals 12 residues. Germline values: CDR1 LNHDA, CDR2 SQIVND (reference sequence). The CDR3 loop reads CASSIDTATQYF. The CDR3 DNA follows: TGTGCCAGTAGTATAGACACAGCTACGCAGTATTTT.

This clone was observed a handful of times. At one end the junction does not follow the germline gene, possibly because of a read error. The V and J genes are TRBV7-9 and TRBJ2-2; 8 nucleotides line up with TRBD1. This CDR3 is built from 17 residues. Germline loops: CDR1 SEHNR, CDR2 FQNEAQ (reference sequence). The CDR3 bases are TGTTCCAGCAGCCCGGCCGGCAGGGGGCTTGGTACCGGGGAGCTGTTTTTT. This gives the protein CSSSPAGRGLGTGELFF.

Of note for this clone: Other DNA sequences within the sample encode an identical CDR3. The chain uses TRBV5-4 and TRBJ2-5; perhaps TRBD1 as D (7 bases). Germline V gene sequence: CDR1 SGHNT, CDR2 YYREEE (reference sequence). Deletions cut 4 bases from V and 0 bases from J, with 13 bases between. CDR3 length equals 15 residues. This CDR3 reads CASSLGGQNQETQYF. The CDR3 nucleotides read TGTGCCAGCAGCCTGGGGGGACAGAACCAAGAGACCCAGTACTTC.

Comments on this clone: At one boundary the junction diverges from the germline segment, which might be a read error. The rearrangement joins TRBV7-9 to TRBJ2-1; 8 bases match TRBD2. CDR1 and CDR2 from the germline V gene are SEHNR and FQNEAQ (reference sequence). The CDR3 has 13 residues. CDR3 protein: CSSSRLATNEQFF. The CDR3 DNA is TGTTCCAGCAGTCGACTAGCGACCAATGAGCAGTTCTTC. Full variable domain (missing parts from reference TRBV7-9 and TRBJ2-1): DTGVSQNPRHKITKRGQNVTFRCDPISEHNRLYWYRQTLGQGPEFLTYFQNEAQLEKSRLLSDRFSAERPKGSFSTLEIQRTEQGDSAMYLCSSSRLATNEQFFGPGTRLTVL.